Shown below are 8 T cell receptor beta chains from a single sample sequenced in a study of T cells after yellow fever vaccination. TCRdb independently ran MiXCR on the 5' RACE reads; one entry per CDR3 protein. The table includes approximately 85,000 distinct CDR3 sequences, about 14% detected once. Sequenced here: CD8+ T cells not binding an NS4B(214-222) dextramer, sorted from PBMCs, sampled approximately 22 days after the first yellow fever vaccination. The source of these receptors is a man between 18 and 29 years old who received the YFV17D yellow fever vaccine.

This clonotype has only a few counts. The DNA for the CDR3 is TGTGCCAGCAGGGGGACAGACAATGAGCAGTTCTTC. Residues: CASRGTDNEQFF. V usage is TRBV2 and J usage is TRBJ2-1, with 7 bases fitting TRBD1. Per germline, CDR1 SNHLY and CDR2 FYNNEI. J gave up 5 bases and V 6 bases, and 1 base lay outside the gene matches. This CDR3 spans 12 amino acids. The whole variable domain, remainder taken from reference TRBV2 and TRBJ2-1, is EPEVTQTPSHQVTQMGQEVILRCVPISNHLYFYWYRQILGQKVEFLVSFYNNEISEKSEIFDDQFSVERPDGSNFTLKIRSTKLEDSAMYFCASRGTDNEQFFGPGTRLTVL.

CDR3 in DNA: TGCGCCAGCAGCCTCTTTCCCGGAACCACCTACGAGCAGTACGTC. Amino acids: CASSLFPGTTYEQYV. This chain links TRBV4-1 with TRBJ2-7, with D unclear. The CDR3 is 15 amino acids. Trimming stripped 4 bases from V and 2 bases from J, with 15 bases between. CDR1 and CDR2 (germline): MGHRA, YSYEKL.

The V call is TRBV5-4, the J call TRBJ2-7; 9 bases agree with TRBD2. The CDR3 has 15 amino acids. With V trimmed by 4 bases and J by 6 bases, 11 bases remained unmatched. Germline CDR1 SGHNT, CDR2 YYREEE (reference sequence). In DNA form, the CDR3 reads TGTGCCAGCAGCCTGAGTGGGACTAGCAGCTTCGAGCAGTACTTC. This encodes CASSLSGTSSFEQYF.

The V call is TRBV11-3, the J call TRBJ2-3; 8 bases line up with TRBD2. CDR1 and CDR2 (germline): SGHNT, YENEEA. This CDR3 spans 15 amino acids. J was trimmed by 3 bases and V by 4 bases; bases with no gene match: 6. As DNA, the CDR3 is TGTGCCAGCAGCTCATGTAGCGGGGAGACAGATACGCAGTATTTT. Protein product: CASSSCSGETDTQYF.

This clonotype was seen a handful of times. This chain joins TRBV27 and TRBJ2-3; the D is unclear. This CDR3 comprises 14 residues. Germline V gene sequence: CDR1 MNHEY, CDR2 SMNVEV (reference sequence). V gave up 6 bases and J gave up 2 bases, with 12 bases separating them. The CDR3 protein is CASSPVEITDTQYF. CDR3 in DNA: TGTGCCAGCAGCCCAGTAGAGATCACAGATACGCAGTATTTT.

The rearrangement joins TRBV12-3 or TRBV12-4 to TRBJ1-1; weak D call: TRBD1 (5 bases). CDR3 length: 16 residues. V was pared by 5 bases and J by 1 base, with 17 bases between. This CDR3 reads CASSRSRGPTNTEAFF. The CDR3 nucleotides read TGTGCCAGCAGTCGGTCGCGGGGCCCTACGAACACTGAAGCTTTCTTT.

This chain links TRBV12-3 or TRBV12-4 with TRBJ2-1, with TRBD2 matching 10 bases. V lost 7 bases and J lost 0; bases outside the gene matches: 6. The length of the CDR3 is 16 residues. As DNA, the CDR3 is TGTGCCAGCATTCTAGCGGGGGAGAGCTCCTACAATGAGCAGTTCTTC. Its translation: CASILAGESSYNEQFF.

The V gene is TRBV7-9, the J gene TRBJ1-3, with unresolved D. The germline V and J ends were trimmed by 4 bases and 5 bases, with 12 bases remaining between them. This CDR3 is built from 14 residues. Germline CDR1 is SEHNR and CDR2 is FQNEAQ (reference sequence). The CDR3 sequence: CASSSPGTRNTIYF. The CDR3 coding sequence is TGTGCCAGCAGCTCGCCAGGAACCCGAAACACCATATATTTT.